This T cell receptor beta chain was identified in a study of shared clonotypes between healthy human individuals. At the deep level, the assay was run. Clones were read by immunoSEQ multiplex PCR, and TCRdb kept only the in-frame ones, dropping some. The data hold around 2.5 million clones, with approximately 94% observed a single time. The CDR3 is 15 amino acids. V was pared by 0 bases and J by 0 bases, with 9 bases between. CDR1 SGHRS and CDR2 YFSETQ come from the germline V gene. The sequencing input was naive CD4+ T cells from PBMCs. Specified subset: CD45RA+ positively selected. This clonotype originated in a man younger than 30 in good health. Some clones in this sample may be carry-over from other donors' samples. V gene TRBV5-1 combines with J gene TRBJ1-1; TRBD1 is a possible D gene (5 bases). CDR3 DNA sequence: TGCGCCAGCAGCTTGGAAGGGGTAATGAACACTGAAGCTTTCTTT. This sequence encodes CASSLEGVMNTEAFF. Filled out from reference TRBV5-1 and TRBJ1-1, the complete variable domain reads KAGVTQTPRYLIKTRGQQVTLSCSPISGHRSVSWYQQTPGQGLQFLFEYFSETQRNKGNFPGRFSGRQFSNSRSEMNVSTLELGDSALYLCASSLEGVMNTEAFFGQGTRLTVV.